This T cell receptor (beta chain) originates from a study of T cell clusters in autoimmune cytopenias. Study findings and constraints: Clustering suggested that physiological T cell clusters were missing in primary autoimmune cytopenia patients.

One tube held mixed TRB-A and TRB-B primer pools for touch-down PCR. TCRdb reanalyzed the multiplex PCR reads and collapses them to one entry per CDR3 protein, without DNA. The listing records 2,500 or so distinct CDR3 sequences. A remark on this clonotype: Its target is not known.

TRB was amplified from about 270 ng of peripheral blood genomic DNA per sample. The sequencing input was peripheral blood. This TCR was sampled from a human donor with an autoimmune cytopenia or autoimmune hepatitis (not recorded which).

The CDR3 protein is CASRRLAGYNEQFF. The V gene is TRBV2, the J gene TRBJ2-1; no DNA is available, so the TRBD2 call from TCRdb remains unchecked. The germline V gene has CDR1 SNHLY and CDR2 FYNNEI. There are 14 residues in the CDR3. The full variable domain, with the rest looked up from reference TRBV2 and TRBJ2-1, is EPEVTQTPSHQVTQMGQEVILRCVPISNHLYFYWYRQILGQKVEFLVSFYNNEISEKSEIFDDQFSVERPDGSNFTLKIRSTKLEDSAMYFCASRRLAGYNEQFFGPGTRLTVL.